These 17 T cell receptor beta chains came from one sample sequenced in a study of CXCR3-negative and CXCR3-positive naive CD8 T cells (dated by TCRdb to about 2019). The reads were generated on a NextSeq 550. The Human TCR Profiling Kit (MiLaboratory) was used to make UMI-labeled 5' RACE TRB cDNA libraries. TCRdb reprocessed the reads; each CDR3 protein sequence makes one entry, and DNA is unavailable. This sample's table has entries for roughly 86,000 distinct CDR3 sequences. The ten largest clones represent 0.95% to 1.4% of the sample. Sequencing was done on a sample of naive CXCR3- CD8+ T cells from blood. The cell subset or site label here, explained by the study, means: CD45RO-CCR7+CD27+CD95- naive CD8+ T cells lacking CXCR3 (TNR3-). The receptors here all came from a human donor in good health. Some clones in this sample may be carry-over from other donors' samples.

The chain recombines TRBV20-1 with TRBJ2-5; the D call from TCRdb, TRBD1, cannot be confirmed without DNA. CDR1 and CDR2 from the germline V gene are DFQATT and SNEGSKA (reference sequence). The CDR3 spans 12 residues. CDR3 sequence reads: CSASAGWETQYF.

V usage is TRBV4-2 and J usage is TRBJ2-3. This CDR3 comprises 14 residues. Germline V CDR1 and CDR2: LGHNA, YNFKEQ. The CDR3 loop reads CASSPVGRPDTQYF.

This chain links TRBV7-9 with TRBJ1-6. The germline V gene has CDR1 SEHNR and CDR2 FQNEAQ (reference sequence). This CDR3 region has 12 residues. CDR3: CASSDLWSPLHF.

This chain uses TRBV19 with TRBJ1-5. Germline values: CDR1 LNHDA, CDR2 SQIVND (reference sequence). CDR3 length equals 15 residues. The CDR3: CASSMAGGSNQPQHF.

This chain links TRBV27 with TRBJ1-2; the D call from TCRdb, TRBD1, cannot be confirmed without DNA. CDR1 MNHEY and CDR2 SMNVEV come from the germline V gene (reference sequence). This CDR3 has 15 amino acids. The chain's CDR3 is CASRSGQGVTYGYTF.

This CDR3 reads CASSESDEGPTGEQFF. The rearrangement uses TRBV6-1 and TRBJ2-1. Germline CDR1 and CDR2: MNHNS and SASEGT. The CDR3 sequence is 16 residues long.

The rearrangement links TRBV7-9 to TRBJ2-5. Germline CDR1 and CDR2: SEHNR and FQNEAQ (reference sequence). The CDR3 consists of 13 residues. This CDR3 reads CASSSLDEETQYF.

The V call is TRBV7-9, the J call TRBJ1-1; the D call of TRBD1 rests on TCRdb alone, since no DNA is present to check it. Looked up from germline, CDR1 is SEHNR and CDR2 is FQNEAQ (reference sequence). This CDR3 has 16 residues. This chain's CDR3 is CASSSLGTEVKPEAFF.

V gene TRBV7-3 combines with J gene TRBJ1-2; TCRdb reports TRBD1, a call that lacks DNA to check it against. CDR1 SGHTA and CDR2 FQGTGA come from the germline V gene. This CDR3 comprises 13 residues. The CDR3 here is CASSPTPAEGYTF.

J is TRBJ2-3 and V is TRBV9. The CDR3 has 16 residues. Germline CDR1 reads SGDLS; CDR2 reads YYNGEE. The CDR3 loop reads CASSVGGSSVRDTQYF.

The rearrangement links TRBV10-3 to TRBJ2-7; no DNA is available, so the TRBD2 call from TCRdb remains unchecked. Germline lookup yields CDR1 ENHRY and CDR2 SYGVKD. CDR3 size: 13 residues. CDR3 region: CAIRRLEGYEQYF.

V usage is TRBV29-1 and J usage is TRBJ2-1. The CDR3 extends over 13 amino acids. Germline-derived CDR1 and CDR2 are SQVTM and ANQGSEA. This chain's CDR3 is CSVVLPSYNEQFF.

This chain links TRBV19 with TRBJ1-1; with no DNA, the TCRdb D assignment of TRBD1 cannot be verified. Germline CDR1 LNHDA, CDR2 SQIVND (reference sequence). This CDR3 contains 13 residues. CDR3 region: CASRTGGNTEAFF.

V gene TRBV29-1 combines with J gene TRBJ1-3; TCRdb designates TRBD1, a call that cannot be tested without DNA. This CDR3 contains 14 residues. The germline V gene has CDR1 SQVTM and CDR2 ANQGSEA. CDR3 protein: CSALFGTGGNTIYF.

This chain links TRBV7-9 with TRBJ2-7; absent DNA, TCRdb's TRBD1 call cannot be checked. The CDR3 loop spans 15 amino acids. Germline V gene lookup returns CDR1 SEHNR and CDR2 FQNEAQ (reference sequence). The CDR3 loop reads CASSPRGVRTYEQYF.

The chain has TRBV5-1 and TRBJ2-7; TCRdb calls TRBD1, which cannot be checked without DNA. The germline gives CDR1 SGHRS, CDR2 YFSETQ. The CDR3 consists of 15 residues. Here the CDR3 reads CASSFGGGSSYEQYF. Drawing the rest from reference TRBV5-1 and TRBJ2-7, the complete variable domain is KAGVTQTPRYLIKTRGQQVTLSCSPISGHRSVSWYQQTPGQGLQFLFEYFSETQRNKGNFPGRFSGRQFSNSRSEMNVSTLELGDSALYLCASSFGGGSSYEQYFGPGTRLTVT.

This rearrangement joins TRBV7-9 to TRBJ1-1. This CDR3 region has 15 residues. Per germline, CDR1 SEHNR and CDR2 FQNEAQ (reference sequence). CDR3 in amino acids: CASSLRTTMNTEAFF.